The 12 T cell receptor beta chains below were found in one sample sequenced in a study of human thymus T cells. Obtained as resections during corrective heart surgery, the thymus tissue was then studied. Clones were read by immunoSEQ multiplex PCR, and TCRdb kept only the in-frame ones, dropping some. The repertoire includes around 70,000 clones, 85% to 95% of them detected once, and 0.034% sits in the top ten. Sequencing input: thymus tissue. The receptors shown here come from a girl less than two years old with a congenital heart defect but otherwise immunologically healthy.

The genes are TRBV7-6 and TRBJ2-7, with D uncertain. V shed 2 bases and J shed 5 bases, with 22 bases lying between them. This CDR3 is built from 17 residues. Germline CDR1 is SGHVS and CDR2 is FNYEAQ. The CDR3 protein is CASSLTPATPKFHEQYF. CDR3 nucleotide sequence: TGTGCCAGCAGCTTAACCCCCGCTACTCCCAAGTTCCACGAGCAGTACTTC.

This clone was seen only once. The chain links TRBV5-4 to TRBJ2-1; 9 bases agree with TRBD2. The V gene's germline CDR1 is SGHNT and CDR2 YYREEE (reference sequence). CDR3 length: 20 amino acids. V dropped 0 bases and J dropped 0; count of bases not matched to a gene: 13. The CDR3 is CASSLDLAGTGRSSYNEQFF. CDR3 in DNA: TGTGCCAGCAGCTTGGATCTAGCGGGGACTGGAAGGAGCTCCTACAATGAGCAGTTCTTC. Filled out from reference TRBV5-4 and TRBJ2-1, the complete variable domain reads ETGVTQSPTHLIKTRGQQVTLRCSSQSGHNTVSWYQQALGQGPQFIFQYYREEENGRGNFPPRFSGLQFPNYSSELNVNALELDDSALYLCASSLDLAGTGRSSYNEQFFGPGTRLTVL.

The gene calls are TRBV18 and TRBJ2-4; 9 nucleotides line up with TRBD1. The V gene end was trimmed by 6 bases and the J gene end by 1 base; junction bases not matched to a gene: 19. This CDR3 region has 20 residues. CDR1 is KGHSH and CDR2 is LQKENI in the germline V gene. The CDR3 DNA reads TGTGCCAGCTCCCGAAAGTGGGATTTGACTGGACAGGGGGCCAAAAACATTCAGTACTTC. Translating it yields CASSRKWDLTGQGAKNIQYF.

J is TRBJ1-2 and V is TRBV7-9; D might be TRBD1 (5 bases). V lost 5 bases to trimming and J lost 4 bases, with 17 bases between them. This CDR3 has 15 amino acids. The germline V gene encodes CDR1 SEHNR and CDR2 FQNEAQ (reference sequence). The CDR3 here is CASSVRTRRGYGYTF. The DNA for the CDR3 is TGTGCCAGCAGCGTAAGGACAAGGAGGGGCTATGGCTACACCTTC. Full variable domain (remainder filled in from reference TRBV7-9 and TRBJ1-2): DTGVSQNPRHKITKRGQNVTFRCDPISEHNRLYWYRQTLGQGPEFLTYFQNEAQLEKSRLLSDRFSAERPKGSFSTLEIQRTEQGDSAMYLCASSVRTRRGYGYTFGSGTRLTVV.

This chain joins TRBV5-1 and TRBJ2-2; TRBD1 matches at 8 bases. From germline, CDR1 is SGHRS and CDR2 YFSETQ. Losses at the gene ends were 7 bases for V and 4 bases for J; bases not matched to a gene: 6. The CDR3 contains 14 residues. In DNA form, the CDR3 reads TGCGCCAGCCGGACAGGGTTTGGCACCGGGGAGCTGTTTTTT. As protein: CASRTGFGTGELFF.

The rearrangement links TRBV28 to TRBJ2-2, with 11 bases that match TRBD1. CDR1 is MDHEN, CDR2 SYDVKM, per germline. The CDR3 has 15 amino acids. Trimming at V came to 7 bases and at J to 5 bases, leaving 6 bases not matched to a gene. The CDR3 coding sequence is TGTGCCAGCACTTGGGGGACAGGGGGGACCGGGGAGCTGTTTTTT. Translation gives CASTWGTGGTGELFF.

The CDR3 coding sequence is TGTGCCAGCAGCTTACGTCGGGGAAGGGATGGCTACACCTTC. Protein sequence: CASSLRRGRDGYTF. V is TRBV7-8 and J is TRBJ1-2; D gene unclear. CDR1 SGHVS and CDR2 FQNEAQ come from the germline V gene. The CDR3 runs to 14 residues. Trimming stripped 2 bases from V and 6 bases from J, with 13 bases between.

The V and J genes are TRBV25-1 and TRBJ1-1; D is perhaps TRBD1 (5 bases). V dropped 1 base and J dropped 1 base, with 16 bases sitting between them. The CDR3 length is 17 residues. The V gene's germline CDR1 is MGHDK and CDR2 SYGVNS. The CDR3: CASSESLGRESNTEAFF. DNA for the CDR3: TGTGCCAGCAGTGAATCTTTGGGGCGAGAGTCGAACACTGAAGCTTTCTTT.

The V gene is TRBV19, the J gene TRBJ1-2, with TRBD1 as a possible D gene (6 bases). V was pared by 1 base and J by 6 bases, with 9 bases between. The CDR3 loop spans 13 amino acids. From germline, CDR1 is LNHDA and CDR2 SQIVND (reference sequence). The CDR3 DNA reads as TGTGCCAGTAGTATAGGGGGGCCCGATGGCTACACCTTC. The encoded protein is CASSIGGPDGYTF.

CDR3 protein: CASSLEGGENQPQHF. The CDR3 bases are TGTGCCAGCAGCTTAGAGGGAGGGGAGAATCAGCCCCAGCATTTT. The chain employs TRBV7-8 and TRBJ1-5, with D tentatively TRBD1 (5 bases). Trimming took 1 base from V and 4 from J, leaving 11 bases between them. Germline V gene data show CDR1 as SGHVS and CDR2 as FQNEAQ. The CDR3 contains 15 residues. The variable domain in full, completed from reference TRBV7-8 and TRBJ1-5, reads GAGVSQSPRYKVAKRGQDVALRCDPISGHVSLFWYQQALGQGPEFLTYFQNEAQLDKSGLPSDRFFAERPEGSVSTLKIQRTQQEDSAVYLCASSLEGGENQPQHFGDGTRLSIL.

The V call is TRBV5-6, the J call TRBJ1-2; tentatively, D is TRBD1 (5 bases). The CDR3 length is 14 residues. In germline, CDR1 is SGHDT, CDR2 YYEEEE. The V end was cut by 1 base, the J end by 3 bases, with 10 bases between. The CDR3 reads CASSLQGGDYGYTF. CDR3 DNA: TGTGCCAGCAGCTTGCAGGGTGGGGACTATGGCTACACCTTC.

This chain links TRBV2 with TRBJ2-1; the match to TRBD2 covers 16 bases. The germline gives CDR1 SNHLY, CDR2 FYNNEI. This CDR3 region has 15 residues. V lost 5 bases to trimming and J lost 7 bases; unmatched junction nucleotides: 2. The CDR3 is CASSTGLAGGNEQFF. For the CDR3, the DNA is TGTGCCAGCAGTACGGGACTAGCGGGGGGGAATGAGCAGTTCTTC. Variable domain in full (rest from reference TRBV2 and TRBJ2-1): EPEVTQTPSHQVTQMGQEVILRCVPISNHLYFYWYRQILGQKVEFLVSFYNNEISEKSEIFDDQFSVERPDGSNFTLKIRSTKLEDSAMYFCASSTGLAGGNEQFFGPGTRLTVL.